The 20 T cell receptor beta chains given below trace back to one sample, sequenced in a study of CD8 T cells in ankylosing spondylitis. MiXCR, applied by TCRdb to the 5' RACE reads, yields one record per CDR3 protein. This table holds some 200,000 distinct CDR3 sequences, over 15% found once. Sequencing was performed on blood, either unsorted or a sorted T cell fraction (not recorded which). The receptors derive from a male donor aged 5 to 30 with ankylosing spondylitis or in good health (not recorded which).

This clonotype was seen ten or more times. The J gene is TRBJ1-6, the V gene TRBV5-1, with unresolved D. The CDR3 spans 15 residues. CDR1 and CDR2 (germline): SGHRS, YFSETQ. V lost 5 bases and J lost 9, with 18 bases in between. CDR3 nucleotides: TGCGCCAGCAGTCCTACCGGCCGAGGAAGTTCACCCCTCCACTTT. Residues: CASSPTGRGSSPLHF.

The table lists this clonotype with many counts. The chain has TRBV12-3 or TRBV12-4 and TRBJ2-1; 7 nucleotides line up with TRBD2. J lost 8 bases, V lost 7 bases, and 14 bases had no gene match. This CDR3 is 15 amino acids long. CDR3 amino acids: CASKLGGAGVYEQFF. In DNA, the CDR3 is TGTGCCAGCAAATTGGGAGGGGCGGGAGTTTATGAGCAGTTCTTC.

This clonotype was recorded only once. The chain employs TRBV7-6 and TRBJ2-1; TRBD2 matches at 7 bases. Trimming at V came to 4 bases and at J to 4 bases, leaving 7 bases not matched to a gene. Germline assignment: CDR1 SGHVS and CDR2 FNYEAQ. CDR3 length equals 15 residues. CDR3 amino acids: CASSSLAGAYNEQFF. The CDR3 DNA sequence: TGTGCCAGCAGCTCCCTCGCGGGAGCTTACAATGAGCAGTTCTTC.

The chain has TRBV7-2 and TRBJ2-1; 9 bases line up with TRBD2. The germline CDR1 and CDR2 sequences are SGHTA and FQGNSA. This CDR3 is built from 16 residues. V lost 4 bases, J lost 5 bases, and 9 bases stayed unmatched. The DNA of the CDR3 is TGTGCCAGCAGCTCCCGGACTAGCGATATTCACAATGAGCAGTTCTTC. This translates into CASSSRTSDIHNEQFF.

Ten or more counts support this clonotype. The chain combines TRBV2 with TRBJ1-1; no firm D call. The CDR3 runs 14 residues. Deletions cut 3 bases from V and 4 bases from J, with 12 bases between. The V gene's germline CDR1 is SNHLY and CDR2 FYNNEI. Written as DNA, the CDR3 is TGTGCCAGCAGTGAGGTAGGGTTCGGCACTGAAGCTTTCTTT. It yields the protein CASSEVGFGTEAFF.

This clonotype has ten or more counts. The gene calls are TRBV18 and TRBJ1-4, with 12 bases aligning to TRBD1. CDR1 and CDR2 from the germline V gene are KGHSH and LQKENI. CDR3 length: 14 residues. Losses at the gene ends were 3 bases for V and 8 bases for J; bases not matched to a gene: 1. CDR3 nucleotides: TGTGCCAGCTCACCCGGGACAGGGGGCGAAAAACTGTTTTTT. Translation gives CASSPGTGGEKLFF.

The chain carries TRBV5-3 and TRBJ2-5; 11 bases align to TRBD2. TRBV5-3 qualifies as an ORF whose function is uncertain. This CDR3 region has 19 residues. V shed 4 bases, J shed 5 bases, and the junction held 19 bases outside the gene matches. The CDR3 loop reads CARSRSDPGLAGGWETQYF. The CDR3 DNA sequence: TGTGCCAGAAGCCGCTCCGACCCCGGGCTAGCGGGAGGATGGGAGACCCAGTACTTC.

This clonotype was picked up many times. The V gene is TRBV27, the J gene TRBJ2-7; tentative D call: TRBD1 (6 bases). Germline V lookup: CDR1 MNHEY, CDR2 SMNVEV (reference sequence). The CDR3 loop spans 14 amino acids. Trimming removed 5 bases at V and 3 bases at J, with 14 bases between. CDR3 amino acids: CASSPDRVSYEQYF. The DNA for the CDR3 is TGTGCCAGCAGTCCGGACAGAGTAAGCTACGAGCAGTACTTC.

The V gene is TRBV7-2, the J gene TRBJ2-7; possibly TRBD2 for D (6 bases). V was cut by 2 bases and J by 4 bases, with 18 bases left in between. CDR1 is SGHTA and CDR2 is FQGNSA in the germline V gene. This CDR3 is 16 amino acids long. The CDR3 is CASSLSSGTVAYEQYF. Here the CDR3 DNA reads TGTGCCAGCAGCTTATCATCGGGGACTGTCGCTTACGAGCAGTACTTC.

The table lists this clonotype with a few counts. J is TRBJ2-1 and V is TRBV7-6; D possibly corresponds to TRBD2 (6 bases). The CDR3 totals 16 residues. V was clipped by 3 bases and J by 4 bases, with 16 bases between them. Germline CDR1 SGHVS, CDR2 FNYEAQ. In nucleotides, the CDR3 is TGTGCCAGCAGCTTCTTTTCGGGCGGGAAATACAATGAGCAGTTCTTC. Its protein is CASSFFSGGKYNEQFF.

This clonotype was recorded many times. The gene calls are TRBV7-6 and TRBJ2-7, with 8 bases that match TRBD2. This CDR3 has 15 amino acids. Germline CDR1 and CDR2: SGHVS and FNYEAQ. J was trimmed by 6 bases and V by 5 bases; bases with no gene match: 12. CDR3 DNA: TGTGCCAGCAGCCCCCATTTGGCGGGAGGTGCCGAGCAGTACTTC. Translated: CASSPHLAGGAEQYF.

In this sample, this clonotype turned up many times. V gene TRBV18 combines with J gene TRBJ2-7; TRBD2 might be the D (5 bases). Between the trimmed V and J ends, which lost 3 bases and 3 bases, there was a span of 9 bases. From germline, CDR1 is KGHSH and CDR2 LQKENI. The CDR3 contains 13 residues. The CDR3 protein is CASSPAGVYEQYF. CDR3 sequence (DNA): TGTGCCAGCTCACCGGCGGGCGTCTACGAGCAGTACTTC.

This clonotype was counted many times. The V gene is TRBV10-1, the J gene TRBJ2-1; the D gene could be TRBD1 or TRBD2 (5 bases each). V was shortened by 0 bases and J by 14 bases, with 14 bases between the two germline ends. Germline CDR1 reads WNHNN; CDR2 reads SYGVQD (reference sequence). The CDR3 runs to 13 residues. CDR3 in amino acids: CASSESPAGTEFF. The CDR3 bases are TGCGCCAGCAGTGAGTCTCCGGCCGGGACGGAGTTCTTC.

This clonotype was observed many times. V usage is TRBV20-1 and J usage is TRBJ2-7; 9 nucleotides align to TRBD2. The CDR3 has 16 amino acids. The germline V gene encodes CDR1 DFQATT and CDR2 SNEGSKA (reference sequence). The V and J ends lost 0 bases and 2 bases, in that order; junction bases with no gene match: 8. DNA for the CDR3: TGCAGTGCTAGAGATTTAGGGACTAGCAGTCCCTACGAGCAGTACTTC. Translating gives CSARDLGTSSPYEQYF.

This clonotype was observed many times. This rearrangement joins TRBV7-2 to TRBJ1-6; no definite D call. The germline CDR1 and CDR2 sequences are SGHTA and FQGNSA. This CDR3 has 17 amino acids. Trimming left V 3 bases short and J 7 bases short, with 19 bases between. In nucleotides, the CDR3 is TGTGCCAGCAGCTTCCTAGCGTCGACCCTTGCCAATTCACCCCTCCACTTT. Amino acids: CASSFLASTLANSPLHF.

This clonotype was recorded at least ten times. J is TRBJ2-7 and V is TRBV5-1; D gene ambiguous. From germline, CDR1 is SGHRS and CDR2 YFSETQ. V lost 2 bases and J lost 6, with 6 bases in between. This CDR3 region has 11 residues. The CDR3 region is CASSLPTEQYF. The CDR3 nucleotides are TGCGCCAGCAGCTTACCCACCGAGCAGTACTTC.

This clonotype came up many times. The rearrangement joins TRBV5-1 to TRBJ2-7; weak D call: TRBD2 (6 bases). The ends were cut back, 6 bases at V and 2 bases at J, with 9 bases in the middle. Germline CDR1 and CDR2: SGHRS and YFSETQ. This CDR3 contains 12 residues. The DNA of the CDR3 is TGCGCCAGCATGGGGGAGGCCTACGAGCAGTACTTC. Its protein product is CASMGEAYEQYF.

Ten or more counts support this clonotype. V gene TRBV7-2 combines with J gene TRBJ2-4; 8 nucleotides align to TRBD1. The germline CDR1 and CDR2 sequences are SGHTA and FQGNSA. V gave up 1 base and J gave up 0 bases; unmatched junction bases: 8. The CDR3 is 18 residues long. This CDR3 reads CASSLGTGITLAKNIQYF. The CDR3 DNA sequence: TGTGCCAGCAGCTTAGGGACAGGGATTACTTTAGCCAAAAACATTCAGTACTTC.

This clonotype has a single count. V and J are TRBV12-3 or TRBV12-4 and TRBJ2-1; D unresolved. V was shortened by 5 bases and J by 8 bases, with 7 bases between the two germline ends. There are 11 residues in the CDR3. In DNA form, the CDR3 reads TGTGCCAGCAGTACCTTTGATGAGCAGTTCTTC. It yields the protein CASSTFDEQFF.

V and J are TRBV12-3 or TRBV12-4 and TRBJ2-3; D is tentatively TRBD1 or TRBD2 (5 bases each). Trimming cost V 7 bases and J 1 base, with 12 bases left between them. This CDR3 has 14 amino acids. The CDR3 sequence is CASNQMGGTDTQYF. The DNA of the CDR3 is TGTGCCAGCAATCAAATGGGGGGCACAGATACGCAGTATTTT.